This T cell receptor (beta chain) was identified during a study of patients and donors after allogeneic stem cell transplantation. Only a few counts were recorded for this clonotype. The V gene end was trimmed by 3 bases and the J gene end by 6 bases; junction bases not matched to a gene: 11. Germline V gene data show CDR1 as DFQATT and CDR2 as SNEGSKA (reference sequence). This CDR3 is 16 amino acids long. Each CDR3 protein gets one entry after TCRdb re-called the RT-PCR reads with MiXCR. The repertoire holds about 960,000 distinct CDR3 sequences, with more than 15% as singletons. The chain links TRBV20-1 to TRBJ1-6; 7 bases are shared with TRBD1. Sequencing input: blood, either unsorted or a sorted T cell fraction (not recorded which). The clonotype was recovered from a human donor who was either an allogeneic HSCT recipient or a stem cell or donor lymphocyte infusion donor (not recorded which). It is not recorded whose cells these are; they may come from a transplant donor. Here the CDR3 DNA reads TGCAGTGCTAGGGAGATAATGACAGGGACTAATTCACCCCTCCACTTT. It codes for CSAREIMTGTNSPLHF.